The next 17 T cell receptor beta chains were all read from a single sample in a study of tumor-infiltrating lymphocytes in primary liver carcinoma. The study extracted blood RNA from unsorted whole blood and also extracted germline DNA. With a constant-region primer, TCR beta cDNA was made from 450 to 650 ng of total RNA. Three rounds of nested multiplex PCR with slightly modified ARM-PCR produced TCR beta libraries. Both of the initial two PCR rounds ran for nine to ten cycles and employed TRBV1-TRBV30 forward primers alongside a C-beta reverse primer. TCRdb called the multiplex PCR reads again in MiXCR, with one record for every CDR3 protein. The sample yields some 180,000 distinct CDR3 sequences, roughly 60% seen once. Sequenced material: peripheral blood. These receptors were taken from a man aged 40-55 years with primary liver carcinoma and hepatitis B virus infection.

The chain has TRBV6-5 and TRBJ1-6; D unclear. This CDR3 has 16 amino acids. CDR1 and CDR2 from the germline V gene are MNHEY and SVGAGI. The germline V and J ends were trimmed by 7 bases and 7 bases, with 20 bases remaining between them. The CDR3: CASTAGGKVGNSPLHF. CDR3 nucleotide sequence: TGTGCCAGCACCGCAGGTGGCAAGGTGGGGAATTCACCCCTCCACTTT.

The chain recombines TRBV12-3 or TRBV12-4 with TRBJ1-3, with D possibly being TRBD1 (6 bases). The ends were cut back, 2 bases at V and 3 bases at J, with 11 bases in the middle. The CDR3 runs to 15 residues. For the CDR3, the DNA is TGTGCCAGCAGTTTAATCAGGGGAGGTGGAAACACCATATATTTT. Protein sequence: CASSLIRGGGNTIYF.

The V gene is TRBV14, the J gene TRBJ1-3; D unclear. Germline loops: CDR1 SGHDN, CDR2 FVKESK. V shed 8 bases and J shed 3 bases, with 20 bases lying between them. The CDR3 totals 16 residues. DNA of the CDR3: TGTGCCAGCCAAAAGGACCGGGTAGGGCATGGAAACACCATATATTTT. This gives the protein CASQKDRVGHGNTIYF.

The chain joins TRBV5-1 to TRBJ2-5, with a possible D match to TRBD1 (5 bases). This CDR3 spans 14 amino acids. Germline CDR1 is SGHRS and CDR2 is YFSETQ. V was clipped by 4 bases and J by 7 bases, with 17 bases between them. This CDR3 is CASSPNRIGATQYF. As DNA, the CDR3 is TGCGCCAGCAGCCCTAACCGAATAGGGGCGACCCAGTACTTC.

This clonotype has at least ten counts. The CDR3 sequence is CASSPGLGGRNEQFF. The CDR3 DNA follows: TGTGCCAGCAGCCCTGGGCTGGGCGGGAGGAATGAGCAGTTCTTC. The chain combines TRBV11-2 with TRBJ2-1; 8 bases line up with TRBD2. J lost 7 bases, V lost 5 bases, and 10 bases had no gene match. This CDR3 is built from 15 residues. The V gene's germline CDR1 is SGHAT and CDR2 FQNNGV.

The chain recombines TRBV6-1 with TRBJ2-3; D is uncertain. The CDR3 contains 12 residues. With 5 bases removed from V and 4 bases from J, the gap between germline ends came to 7 bases. CDR1 MNHNS and CDR2 SASEGT come from the germline V gene. The CDR3 region is CASSTLSDTQYF. The CDR3, as DNA: TGTGCCAGCAGTACTTTGTCAGATACGCAGTATTTT.

On this clonotype: Mismatch with germline at one junction end may stem from a read error. The chain is built from TRBV11-2 and TRBJ2-1, with 12 bases identical to TRBD2. This CDR3 has 14 amino acids. The V gene's germline CDR1 is SGHAT and CDR2 FQNNGV. The CDR3 is CASTRTSGKDERFF. In DNA, the CDR3 is TGTGCCAGCACTCGGACTAGCGGGAAAGATGAGCGGTTCTTC.

This CDR3 reads CASSPDSSPRQYF. The DNA of the CDR3 is TGTGCCAGCAGCCCGGACTCCTCCCCTCGGCAGTACTTC. The gene calls are TRBV11-3 and TRBJ2-7; tentative D call: TRBD2 (5 bases). The length of the CDR3 is 13 residues. Germline CDR1 and CDR2: SGHNT and YENEEA. V lost 5 bases and J 9 bases, leaving 17 bases between the germline ends. Full variable domain (missing parts from reference TRBV11-3 and TRBJ2-7): EAGVVQSPRYKIIEKKQPVAFWCNPISGHNTLYWYLQNLGQGPELLIRYENEEAVDDSQLPKDRFSAERLKGVDSTLKIQPAELGDSAVYLCASSPDSSPRQYFGPGTRLTVT.

This chain links TRBV10-3 with TRBJ2-1; D gene uncertain. Germline V lookup: CDR1 ENHRY, CDR2 SYGVKD. Trimming stripped 2 bases from V and 7 bases from J, with 9 bases between. The CDR3 consists of 13 residues. The CDR3 nucleotides are TGTGCCATCAGTGAGCCCCCACGGAATGAGCAGTTCTTC. Translated: CAISEPPRNEQFF.

The gene calls are TRBV6-1 and TRBJ2-7; 14 positions match TRBD2. V shed 6 bases, J shed 4 bases, and the junction held 5 bases outside the gene matches. CDR1 is MNHNS, CDR2 SASEGT, per germline. There are 15 residues in the CDR3. Written as DNA, the CDR3 is TGTGCCAGCAGCGAGGGACTAGCGGGAGCGTACGAGCAGTACTTC. Translated: CASSEGLAGAYEQYF.

The V gene is TRBV12-3 or TRBV12-4, the J gene TRBJ1-1; D uncertain. The CDR3 is 13 residues long. V lost 7 bases and J lost 5, with 14 bases in between. The CDR3 sequence is CASTPTGETEAFF. Here the CDR3 DNA reads TGTGCCAGCACCCCAACCGGGGAGACTGAAGCTTTCTTT.

In this sample, this clonotype turned up many times. The chain is built from TRBV11-2 and TRBJ2-1; unclear D gene. Germline CDR1 reads SGHAT; CDR2 reads FQNNGV. V lost 6 bases and J lost 8, with 14 bases in between. The CDR3 has 13 amino acids. CDR3 region: CASRLFSVYEQFF. In nucleotides, the CDR3 is TGTGCCAGCAGGCTCTTTTCTGTATATGAGCAGTTCTTC.

The chain is built from TRBV6-5 and TRBJ2-7; TRBD1 might be the D (6 bases). CDR1 MNHEY and CDR2 SVGAGI come from the germline V gene. This CDR3 is built from 17 residues. The ends were cut back, 8 bases at V and 5 bases at J, with 28 bases in the middle. The CDR3 loop is CASGCRDTGRRGNEQYF. CDR3 nucleotide sequence: TGTGCCAGCGGTTGCCGGGACACCGGTAGGCGAGGGAACGAGCAGTACTTC.

Turning to this clonotype: A much larger clone is a single base away; this may be a read error. Since the CDR3 does not end with the conserved phenylalanine or tryptophan, this likely comes from a read error. The CDR3 sequence: CASSHGQGLGEKLFS. The CDR3 nucleotides are TGTGCCAGCAGCCATGGACAGGGTCTCGGTGAAAAACTGTTTTCT. The chain joins TRBV11-2 to TRBJ1-4; TRBD1 aligns across 8 bases. CDR3 size: 15 residues. Losses at the gene ends were 5 bases for V and 7 bases for J; bases not matched to a gene: 9. Germline CDR1 and CDR2: SGHAT and FQNNGV.

The V gene is TRBV7-8, the J gene TRBJ1-1, with TRBD1 as a possible D gene (5 bases). The length of the CDR3 is 14 residues. V lost 2 bases and J lost 3, with 10 bases in between. Looked up from germline, CDR1 is SGHVS and CDR2 is FQNEAQ. The CDR3: CASSLSRDDTEAFF. The CDR3 DNA reads as TGTGCCAGCAGCTTAAGTAGGGACGACACTGAAGCTTTCTTT.

The V call is TRBV6-4, the J call TRBJ2-1; D unresolved. V gave up 0 bases and J gave up 9 bases, with 15 bases separating them. The CDR3 totals 15 residues. Looked up from germline, CDR1 is MRHNA and CDR2 is SNTAGT. CDR3 nucleotide sequence: TGTGCCAGCAGTGACTCTCTGACTCGTATAAGTGAGCAGTTCTTC. Translating gives CASSDSLTRISEQFF.

In regard to this clonotype: No conserved phenylalanine or tryptophan is present at the end of the CDR3, so a read error is the likely explanation. The chain employs TRBV29-1 and TRBJ1-4; no definite D call. This CDR3 has 12 amino acids. Germline CDR1 is SQVTM and CDR2 is ANQGSEA. V was cut by 5 bases and J by 11 bases, with 15 bases left in between. CDR3 nucleotides: TGCAGCGTTAGGGCAGACTCTAGGAAACTGTTTTCT. It is translated as CSVRADSRKLFS.